This T cell receptor (beta chain) was observed in a study of OX40 agonist ivuxolimab in advanced cancers. General study results and limits: Fewer expanded clones were found on average in CD4+ than in CD8+ T cells. Clonal expansion in partial responders at 0.1-3.0 mg/kg ranked among the lowest. Some nonresponders additionally presented with little normalized T-cell clonal expansion. What antigens the expanded peripheral T cells recognized was never established.

Germline CDR1 SGHDT, CDR2 YYEEEE. The CDR3 runs to 14 residues. V was cut by 6 bases and J by 6 bases, with 18 bases left in between. This clone was recorded a few times. The antigen is undetermined. The data were produced by immunoSEQ multiplex PCR, yet TCRdb's version contains in-frame clones alone and is incomplete. Seen here are about 77,000 clones, around 83% observed once, and the top ten hold less than 0.85%. The chain is built from TRBV5-6 and TRBJ1-1; D unclear. This specimen was CD4+ or CD8+ T cells sorted from blood, taken in a trial of the OX40 agonist ivuxolimab. The sequence was obtained from an adult with an advanced solid tumor such as melanoma, head and neck, liver or kidney cancer. In nucleotides, the CDR3 is TGTGCCAGCACCATTGGCGTCAGTGGGGCTGAAGCTTTCTTT. It encodes CASTIGVSGAEAFF.